This T cell receptor beta chain comes out of a study of liver allograft versus peripheral blood T cells. Across the study: T cell receptor repertoires in transplanted livers were compared with those in recipients' peripheral blood.

The CDR3 extends over 14 amino acids. V was pared by 3 bases and J by 5 bases, with 11 bases between. Germline CDR1 reads KGHSH; CDR2 reads LQKENI. By frequency in the sample, this clonotype is medium-sized. The antigen is not known. MiXCR was run by TCRdb on the reads, yielding one entry per CDR3 protein. Among more than 8,500 distinct CDR3 sequences, 20% to 30% were seen once, and the ten largest hold about 8.3%. Points from the study as a whole: Peripheral blood reportedly held T cell receptor repertoires that differed from those inside liver allografts.

The origin of this receptor is a human patient who had a liver transplant. Some T cells may be supplied by the graft donor. V and J are TRBV18 and TRBJ1-5, with D tentatively TRBD1 (5 bases). This CDR3 reads CASSPSQDYQPQHF. In DNA, the CDR3 is TGTGCCAGCTCACCTTCACAGGATTATCAGCCCCAGCATTTT. The full variable domain, in which reference TRBV18 and TRBJ1-5 provide the parts outside the CDR3, is NAGVMQNPRHLVRRRGQEARLRCSPMKGHSHVYWYRQLPEEGLKFMVYLQKENIIDESGMPKERFSAEFPKEGPSILRIQQVVRGDSAAYFCASSPSQDYQPQHFGDGTRLSIL.